This T cell receptor beta chain derives from a study of blood T cell repertoires in COVID-19 (dated by TCRdb to the early 2020s). For context, the study as a whole: For ImmuneRACE Cohort 3, a participant was defined as recovered based on two consecutive negative NP/OP PCR tests, clearance by a healthcare professional, or resolution of symptoms. A freely available public database, intended as a resource for researchers studying the immune response to SARS-CoV-2, is where the repertoires were released. The prospective study material was composed of cDNA or gDNA derived from T cells, B-cell-depleted T cells, or PBMCs. The samples were drawn from two sources: the first 160 participants of the ongoing ImmuneRACE study, and 1,254 subjects contributed by 6 global collaborators. Nearly every sample came with metadata listing a de-identified subject ID, COVID-19 status, age in years and sex. The dataset comprised deeply sampled blood TCRbeta repertoires from subjects exposed to, actively infected with, or recovered from COVID-19. Where available, HLA class I and class II types were obtained from metadata supplied by the sample provider rather than from assay-based typing. Collaborator samples came from the United States, Italy and Spain and covered acute and convalescent phases of COVID-19. Points the paper makes about the study in general: The quantity of clinical and demographic metadata differed by source and by participant and was supplied without curation.

Participants in the prospective study were aged about 18 to 95 years, lived in over 20 United States geographic areas, and enrolled through a virtual design. In the prospective study, cohorts were assigned on the basis of participant-reported clinical history obtained from a screening survey and a study questionnaire. In the prospective study, mobile phlebotomists collected whole blood, serum and a nasopharyngeal or oropharyngeal swab from each participant. Over a roughly 2-month period, participants in the prospective study had the option of providing additional blood draws and questionnaires. Prospective study blood samples were shipped either frozen or at room temperature before DNA extraction. TCRbeta CDR3 regions were amplified from genomic DNA by means of the immunoSEQ Assay, a bias-controlled multiplex PCR. The study's processing was this. Nucleated cell counts per sample were estimated from amplification of reference gene primers within the assay. To quantify the absolute abundance of each unique TCRbeta CDR3 rearrangement, sequence reads were collapsed and filtered. For each sample, productive Simpson clonality was calculated as the square root of Simpson's diversity index over productive rearrangements. TCRdb took over this immuneACCESS table, retaining in-frame rearrangements with V and J assigned. Such tables are incomplete; in checked studies, under half of the missing clones stem from an unresolved V gene, and the remainder is unexplained. The V and J calls and the clone size are those of that table, but D and trimming were determined from the DNA. Counted in this sample were over 200,000 clones; approximately 87% of them appeared once. 3.1% of the sample is held by the ten biggest clonotypes.

For this chain, trimming is 2 bases at the V end and 4 bases at the J end, and the number of junction bases without a gene match is 5. CDR3 length: 15 amino acids, cysteine to phenylalanine. Only the CDR3 region is kept as DNA, spanning 45 bases read in frame from base 1. From the germline V gene, CDR1 is SGHTA and CDR2 is FQGTGA. As regards this clone: The target of this receptor is not known. The sample holds no much larger clone one base away, and base qualities are not on file.

Sequences were obtained from PBMCs or T cells enriched from blood (not recorded which). The TCR comes from a woman between 45 and 60 years old in a cohort exposed to, infected with or recovered from COVID-19 (not recorded which). The sequence is built from TRBV7-3 and TRBJ2-1, with 7 middle bases fitting TRBD2. CDR3 loop: CASSLGSSGYNEQFF. Here is the DNA: TGTGCCAGCAGCTTAGGGTCTAGCGGATACAATGAGCAGTTCTTC.